The entry below describes one T cell receptor (beta chain). It lacks a known antigen. No much larger clonotype is one base removed from it; base qualities were not supplied. This sample stems from a study of T cell responses to AZD1222 COVID-19 vaccine (dated by TCRdb to the early 2020s). Turning to the overall study: A total of under 250 trial participants underwent TCR sequencing, of whom roughly 210 had received two doses of AZD1222 and roughly 26 had received two doses of the MenACWY control vaccine. Enrollment into the trials was organized by age into subgroups of 18-55, 56-69 and 70-plus years, and those subgroups contained roughly 150, 30 and 60 TCR-sequenced participants, respectively. What the study reported, not specific to this receptor: The 56-69-year group was small, and its depth increase did not reach significance, likely because of low power. Because no day 14 peak-response samples were available, the repertoires could be characterized only after the peak T cell response. Reportedly, close to half of the unique spike-specific TCRs recognized epitopes lying outside the regions that are mutated in the B.1.351 and B.1.1.7 variants. Participants were mostly white British and included more females than males, and it was suggested by the authors that clonal diversity may have been underestimated. Conclusions about previously exposed vaccinees are limited, since just a handful of AZD1222 recipients were seropositive for SARS-CoV-2 at baseline. CD4 TCRs associated with the vaccine covered the entire spike protein, and the dominant responses were in regions 160-218 and 743-854. After two AZD1222 doses, spike-specific TCR breadth and depth were significantly higher than at day 0 and than in MenACWY recipients.

The CDR3 regions of human TCRbeta chains were analyzed by immunosequencing. The published analysis was carried out like this. TCRs in the repertoires were matched against a reference library of SARS-CoV-2-specific TCRs that had been generated with the MIRA antigen-specificity platform. Breadth meant the fraction of unique TCRs that were SARS-CoV-2-associated, whereas depth meant the fraction of total T cells that were SARS-CoV-2-associated. Using the MIRA data, each spike-specific TCR was assigned both to the spike region to which the TCR was reactive and to a CD4 or CD8 class. Log10-transformed breadth and depth values were compared by one-way ANOVA with Sidak's multiple comparisons tests. In its TCRdb copy, this immuneACCESS table keeps in-frame sequences only and misses some clones. Where compared with another copy, unresolved V genes explain less than half of these, and the others have no known cause. The V and J calls and clone size were taken over from that table, and D and trimming were inferred from the DNA. A total of approximately 84,000 clones appear in this sample, 70% to 90% of them only once. The biggest ten clones account for 10% of the sample.

Via the germline V gene, CDR1 is SGHRS and CDR2 YFSETQ. V is reduced by 0 bases and J by 7 bases, leaving a spacing of 13 bases between them. The CDR3 goes from the cysteine to the phenylalanine over 14 residues. Just the 42-base CDR3 DNA is kept, in frame starting at base 1. Interpreted using the paper, the time point label stands for: about 28 days (+/-7) after the second vaccine dose. Because spike-specific TCR depth and breadth did not differ between the two schedules, AZD1222 recipients who got a second dose at roughly 4 weeks were pooled with those who got a second dose at roughly 12 weeks. Samples from vaccinated people were obtained from the UK trials COV001 and COV002, which included a single-blind randomized controlled phase 2/3 trial of AZD1222 (ChAdOx1 nCoV-19) in healthy adults. For TCRbeta chain sequencing, PBMC samples were collected from trial participants at day 0 and at day 28 after the second dose.

The TCR comes from an adult who received the AZD1222 COVID-19 vaccine. The chain is assembled from TRBV5-1 and TRBJ2-5, and perhaps TRBD2 as D gene, on 6 matching bases. This specimen consisted of peripheral blood, obtained 28 days after the second AZD1222 dose. At the DNA level, the sequence is TGCGCCAGCAGCTTGGGCGGAGGGTCCTGGACCCAGTACTTC. It translates to CASSLGGGSWTQYF.